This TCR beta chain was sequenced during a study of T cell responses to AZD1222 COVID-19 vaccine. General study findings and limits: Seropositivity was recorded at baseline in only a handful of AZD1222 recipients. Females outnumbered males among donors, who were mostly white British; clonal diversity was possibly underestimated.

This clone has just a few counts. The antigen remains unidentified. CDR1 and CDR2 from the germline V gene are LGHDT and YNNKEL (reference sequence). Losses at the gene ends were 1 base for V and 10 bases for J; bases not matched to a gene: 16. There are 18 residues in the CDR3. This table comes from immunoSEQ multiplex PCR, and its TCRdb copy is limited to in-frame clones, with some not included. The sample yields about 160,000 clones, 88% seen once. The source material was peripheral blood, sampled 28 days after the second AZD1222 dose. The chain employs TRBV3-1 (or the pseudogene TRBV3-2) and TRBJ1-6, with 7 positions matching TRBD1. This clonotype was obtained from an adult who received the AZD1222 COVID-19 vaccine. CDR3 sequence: CASSQGLRSTGSGSPLHF. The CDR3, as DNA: TGTGCCAGCAGCCAAGGTCTGCGATCGACAGGGAGCGGCTCACCCCTCCACTTT.